This T cell receptor beta chain was captured in a study of blood T cells in healthy people across ages. Study-level findings and limits: Older individuals had lower TCR beta diversity per million T cells (the decline was roughly linear).

A sample-barcoded 5' primer and a J-beta primer mix were used in a second PCR of about 7 to 12 cycles. TCRdb itself ran the 5' RACE reads through MiXCR, one entry per CDR3 protein. The sample yields around 900,000 distinct CDR3 sequences, 29% seen once. This clonotype was picked up a small number of times. What it recognizes is unknown. Each sample used at least 6.5 million PBMCs. Germline CDR1 reads DFQATT; CDR2 reads SNEGSKA (reference sequence). This CDR3 contains 13 residues. V shed 6 bases and J 2 bases; nucleotides not matched to a gene: 3. V usage is TRBV20-1 and J usage is TRBJ1-2, with TRBD1 matching over 10 bases. The TCR sequence derives from a woman of 80 years or more in good health. Material for sequencing was blood. The CDR3 DNA follows: TGCAGTGCGGAGGGACAGGGGAACTATGGCTACACCTTC. This gives the protein CSAEGQGNYGYTF.